One sample yielded the 28 T cell receptor beta chains listed below, sequenced in a study of shared clonotypes between healthy human individuals. TCRdb keeps only in-frame clones here, not all; method: immunoSEQ multiplex PCR. The table records about 330,000 clones, around nine tenths of them present only once. Sequenced: memory CD8+ T cells sorted from blood. The subset: CD45RO+ cells pooled with CCR7-negative TemRA cells. These receptors all stem from a man between 18 and 35 years old in good health.

This rearrangement joins TRBV9 to TRBJ1-6; TRBD1 might be the D (5 bases). Germline CDR1 SGDLS, CDR2 YYNGEE. V lost 7 bases and J 6 bases, leaving 17 bases between the germline ends. The CDR3 contains 15 residues. The CDR3 reads CASSPVGGGNSPLHF. The CDR3 DNA sequence: TGTGCCAGCTCACCTGTGGGGGGTGGTAATTCACCCCTCCACTTT.

The chain carries TRBV7-2 and TRBJ2-3; 10 bases are shared with TRBD2. Germline V gene lookup returns CDR1 SGHTA and CDR2 FQGNSA. V shed 7 bases, J shed 3 bases, and the junction held 10 bases outside the gene matches. The CDR3 totals 16 residues. The CDR3 DNA reads as TGTGCCAGCACCCTTGATAGTAGCGGGAGGACAGATACGCAGTATTTT. Its protein product is CASTLDSSGRTDTQYF.

The genes are TRBV10-3 and TRBJ2-7; 8 bases map to TRBD2. The V and J ends lost 3 bases and 1 base, in that order; junction bases with no gene match: 8. Germline lookup yields CDR1 ENHRY and CDR2 SYGVKD. The CDR3 length is 16 residues. In DNA form, the CDR3 reads TGTGCCATCAGTGATGGGATCTTAGCGGGATCCTACGAGCAGTACTTC. Residues: CAISDGILAGSYEQYF.

The rearrangement joins TRBV20-1 to TRBJ1-1; perhaps TRBD1 as D (6 bases). Germline values: CDR1 DFQATT, CDR2 SNEGSKA (reference sequence). V lost 3 bases and J 10 bases, leaving 9 bases between the germline ends. The CDR3 extends over 10 amino acids. The CDR3 protein is CSASQGGAFF. The CDR3 coding sequence is TGCAGTGCTAGTCAAGGGGGAGCTTTCTTT.

The chain combines TRBV27 with TRBJ2-7, with 8 bases matching TRBD1. CDR1 is MNHEY, CDR2 SMNVEV, per germline (reference sequence). The length of the CDR3 is 15 residues. The V gene end was trimmed by 7 bases and the J gene end by 6 bases; junction bases not matched to a gene: 14. The CDR3 here is CASTPSASGGIEQYF. DNA for the CDR3: TGTGCCAGCACCCCTTCGGCGTCAGGGGGCATCGAGCAGTACTTC.

This clone was detected many times. The chain uses TRBV11-2 and TRBJ1-2; D call uncertain. V lost 0 bases and J lost 6, with 17 bases in between. The germline V gene encodes CDR1 SGHAT and CDR2 FQNNGV. The CDR3 is 16 amino acids. CDR3 bases: TGTGCCAGCAGCTTAGACCTCGGTGGTGGAGCTGATGGCTACACCTTC. Amino acid sequence: CASSLDLGGGADGYTF. The full variable domain, completed using reference TRBV11-2 and TRBJ1-2, is EAGVAQSPRYKIIEKRQSVAFWCNPISGHATLYWYQQILGQGPKLLIQFQNNGVVDDSQLPKDRFSAERLKGVDSTLKIQPAKLEDSAVYLCASSLDLGGGADGYTFGSGTRLTVV.

V is TRBV27 and J is TRBJ2-7, with a weak D call TRBD2 (5 bases). The CDR3 covers 13 residues. Germline CDR1 MNHEY, CDR2 SMNVEV (reference sequence). V lost 3 bases and J lost 2, with 8 bases in between. CDR3 protein: CASSFGVTYEQYF. For the CDR3, the DNA is TGTGCCAGCAGTTTCGGGGTAACCTACGAGCAGTACTTC.

The chain combines TRBV5-6 with TRBJ2-7, with 9 bases identical to TRBD1. CDR3 size: 16 residues. The trim removed 0 bases at V and 2 bases at J, leaving 6 bases unmatched. CDR1 is SGHDT, CDR2 YYEEEE, per germline. CDR3 DNA: TGTGCCAGCAGCTTGGTCGGACAGGGGACGACCTACGAGCAGTACTTC. This encodes CASSLVGQGTTYEQYF.

V gene TRBV2 combines with J gene TRBJ1-5; D not resolved. The CDR3 has 13 residues. Per the germline V gene, CDR1 is SNHLY and CDR2 is FYNNEI. V was pared by 4 bases and J by 1 base, with 5 bases between. The CDR3 DNA reads TGTGCCAGCAGTGGGGTGAGCAATCAGCCCCAGCATTTT. This gives the protein CASSGVSNQPQHF. Drawing the rest from reference TRBV2 and TRBJ1-5, the complete variable domain is EPEVTQTPSHQVTQMGQEVILRCVPISNHLYFYWYRQILGQKVEFLVSFYNNEISEKSEIFDDQFSVERPDGSNFTLKIRSTKLEDSAMYFCASSGVSNQPQHFGDGTRLSIL.

The J gene is TRBJ1-2, the V gene TRBV19; TRBD1 agrees at 10 bases. Germline V lookup: CDR1 LNHDA, CDR2 SQIVND (reference sequence). The CDR3 consists of 14 residues. The ends lost 7 bases at V and 6 bases at J; junction bases unmatched: 8. For the CDR3, the DNA is TGTGCCAGTAACGACAGGGGGCAGCTAGATGGCTACACCTTC. Translated, it gives CASNDRGQLDGYTF.

The chain links TRBV10-3 to TRBJ1-2; D not certain. Germline lookup yields CDR1 ENHRY and CDR2 SYGVKD. The CDR3 totals 14 residues. Trimming stripped 3 bases from V and 5 bases from J, with 13 bases between. CDR3 DNA: TGTGCCATCAGTGATTTCAGGCGGAAATATGGCTACACCTTC. Protein product: CAISDFRRKYGYTF.

V gene TRBV6-5 combines with J gene TRBJ1-6; no clear D gene. The V end was cut by 5 bases, the J end by 5 bases, with 10 bases between. CDR1 and CDR2 (germline): MNHEY, SVGAGI. The CDR3 is 14 residues long. The CDR3, as DNA: TGTGCCAGCAGTCTCGACGAGAATAATTCACCCCTCCACTTT. It codes for CASSLDENNSPLHF.

The chain has TRBV27 and TRBJ1-1; 9 bases align to TRBD1. Unmatched junction bases numbered 5, after V lost 5 bases and J lost 4 bases. Germline V CDR1 and CDR2: MNHEY, SMNVEV (reference sequence). The CDR3 has 14 residues. CDR3 in DNA: TGTGCCAGCAGTCCCCGGACAGGGGCCACTGAAGCTTTCTTT. Encoded protein: CASSPRTGATEAFF.

The V gene is TRBV4-3, the J gene TRBJ2-1; D uncertain. Germline CDR1 reads LGHNA; CDR2 reads YSLEER. The CDR3 consists of 16 residues. Trimming pared 1 base from V and 2 bases from J, leaving 12 bases between. In DNA, the CDR3 is TGCGCCAGCAGCCAAGGGGTTCAGGACCCCTACAATGAGCAGTTCTTC. Protein product: CASSQGVQDPYNEQFF.

The chain couples TRBV4-1 to TRBJ1-1, with 8 positions matching TRBD1. V was clipped by 1 base and J by 5 bases; unmatched bases: 3. The germline V gene has CDR1 MGHRA and CDR2 YSYEKL. The length of the CDR3 is 14 residues. CDR3 sequence: CASSQGQGATEAFF. CDR3 nucleotide sequence: TGCGCCAGCAGCCAAGGTCAGGGGGCAACTGAAGCTTTCTTT.

This chain links TRBV7-4 with TRBJ2-5; D tentatively fits TRBD1 or TRBD2 (5 bases each). This CDR3 contains 16 residues. Germline V gene data show CDR1 as SGHVT and CDR2 as SQSDAQ. V was clipped by 5 bases and J by 5 bases, with 21 bases between them. The CDR3: CASSVRGLPGGETQYF. CDR3 DNA sequence: TGTGCCAGCAGCGTACGGGGCCTACCCGGTGGGGAGACCCAGTACTTC.

The chain carries TRBV5-1 and TRBJ2-2, with 7 nucleotides matching TRBD1. Germline V gene sequence: CDR1 SGHRS, CDR2 YFSETQ. J was trimmed by 0 bases and V by 3 bases; bases with no gene match: 2. This CDR3 has 15 amino acids. DNA for the CDR3: TGCGCCAGCAGCTCGGACAGGCCGAACACCGGGGAGCTGTTTTTT. This translates into CASSSDRPNTGELFF. Full variable domain (remainder filled in from reference TRBV5-1 and TRBJ2-2): KAGVTQTPRYLIKTRGQQVTLSCSPISGHRSVSWYQQTPGQGLQFLFEYFSETQRNKGNFPGRFSGRQFSNSRSEMNVSTLELGDSALYLCASSSDRPNTGELFFGEGSRLTVL.

The chain couples TRBV28 to TRBJ2-7; the D gene is possibly TRBD2 (6 bases). The ends were cut back, 5 bases at V and 3 bases at J, with 11 bases in the middle. Germline CDR1 is MDHEN and CDR2 is SYDVKM. CDR3 length equals 13 residues. The CDR3 spells CASSLGTLYEQYF. The CDR3 DNA reads as TGTGCCAGCAGTCTCGGGACTCTCTACGAGCAGTACTTC. The full variable domain, in which reference TRBV28 and TRBJ2-7 provide the parts outside the CDR3, is DVKVTQSSRYLVKRTGEKVFLECVQDMDHENMFWYRQDPGLGLRLIYFSYDVKMKEKGDIPEGYSVSREKKERFSLILESASTNQTSMYLCASSLGTLYEQYFGPGTRLTVT.

The chain couples TRBV2 to TRBJ2-7; maybe TRBD2 (5 bases). Germline assignment: CDR1 SNHLY and CDR2 FYNNEI. The CDR3 contains 11 residues. Trimming pared 5 bases from V and 4 bases from J, leaving 6 bases between. The CDR3 here is CASSRGYEQYF. CDR3 nucleotide sequence: TGTGCCAGCAGTCGGGGTTACGAGCAGTACTTC.

The CDR3 region is CASSLSVRGLRNSPLHF. Here the CDR3 DNA reads TGCGCCAGCAGCTTGTCAGTCAGGGGGCTGCGTAATTCACCCCTCCACTTT. The chain uses TRBV5-1 and TRBJ1-6, with 8 positions matching TRBD1. Germline trimming cut 1 base from V and 6 bases from J; bases unmatched to any gene: 9. CDR1 is SGHRS, CDR2 YFSETQ, per germline. CDR3 length equals 17 residues.

This clone was counted a single time. The chain uses TRBV7-9 and TRBJ2-5, with 16 bases fitting TRBD2. CDR1 and CDR2 (germline): SEHNR, FQNEAQ (reference sequence). V lost 2 bases, J lost 4 bases, and 10 bases stayed unmatched. This CDR3 has 19 amino acids. The CDR3 bases are TGTGCCAGCAGCTTACCCTCCCGGGGACTAGCGGGGGGGCTAGAGACCCAGTACTTC. Translated, it gives CASSLPSRGLAGGLETQYF.

This CDR3 is CASSSAGTTYEQYF. CDR3 sequence (DNA): TGTGCCAGTAGTTCAGCAGGGACTACATACGAGCAGTACTTC. The genes are TRBV19 and TRBJ2-7, with TRBD2 identical over 7 bases. Per germline, CDR1 LNHDA and CDR2 SQIVND (reference sequence). V was pared by 5 bases and J by 4 bases, with 8 bases of the junction left unmatched. There are 14 residues in the CDR3.

This clone occurred once. V and J are TRBV6-1 and TRBJ1-5; D unclear. The CDR3 has 14 amino acids. The germline CDR1 and CDR2 sequences are MNHNS and SASEGT. V was clipped by 0 bases and J by 4 bases, with 7 bases between them. The CDR3 DNA reads as TGTGCCAGCAGTGAAGCTCAGGTTAATCAGCCCCAGCATTTT. The encoded protein is CASSEAQVNQPQHF.

V and J are TRBV25-1 and TRBJ2-7, with TRBD1 matching over 9 bases. Germline V gene sequence: CDR1 MGHDK, CDR2 SYGVNS. After removal of 5 bases from V and 3 bases from J, the junction contained 8 bases not matched to a gene. The CDR3 has 15 amino acids. The chain's CDR3 is CASSSLRQGDYEQYF. As DNA, the CDR3 is TGTGCCAGCAGTTCTTTAAGACAGGGGGACTACGAGCAGTACTTC.

V and J are TRBV2 and TRBJ2-2; TRBD1 might be the D (5 bases). The CDR3 has 12 amino acids. Germline assignment: CDR1 SNHLY and CDR2 FYNNEI. Trimming removed 10 bases from V and 5 bases from J, with 11 bases in between. The CDR3: CATPRATGELFF. The CDR3 nucleotides read TGTGCCACCCCCAGGGCGACCGGGGAGCTGTTTTTT.

This chain joins TRBV4-3 and TRBJ2-1; 8 bases line up with TRBD2. With 5 bases clipped from V and 9 bases from J, the junction kept 6 bases outside the gene matches. Germline loops: CDR1 LGHNA, CDR2 YSLEER. The CDR3 runs to 13 residues. CDR3 nucleotides: TGCGCCAGCAGCTTCGGACTAGCCGGTGAGCAGTTCTTC. This gives the protein CASSFGLAGEQFF.

The chain has TRBV9 and TRBJ2-3, with D possibly TRBD1 on 6 matching bases. Germline V CDR1 and CDR2: SGDLS, YYNGEE. The CDR3 covers 14 residues. Trimming shortened V by 5 bases and J by 6 bases, and 16 bases separated the two germline ends. The CDR3 DNA is TGTGCCAGCAGTAGAGGTGGGGGCCCTGATACGCAGTATTTT. This codes for CASSRGGGPDTQYF.

The chain joins TRBV19 to TRBJ1-1; D is unresolved. The CDR3 contains 13 residues. V was clipped by 2 bases and J by 2 bases, with 6 bases between them. Per the germline V gene, CDR1 is LNHDA and CDR2 is SQIVND (reference sequence). CDR3 DNA: TGTGCCAGTAGTATACTAGGAAACACTGAAGCTTTCTTT. Translated, it gives CASSILGNTEAFF.